These T cell receptor beta chains were read from a single sample in a study of human T cells and chemical hapten exposure. TCRdb re-called the RACE reads with MiXCR, one entry per CDR3 protein. The table records roughly 200,000 distinct CDR3 sequences, about 22% of them present only once. Sample: whole blood, taken in connection with sensitization to the hapten diphenylcyclopropenone (DPC). The source is a woman aged 50 to 60 with alopecia areata. Some clones in this sample may be carry-over from other donors' samples. CDR3s include the opening cysteine and the closing phenylalanine or tryptophan. The D gene is left open where the match is weak. Size is stated for part of the rows, as once, few or many counts, or as a class when the clone is expanded.

cdr3_aa: CASSLTETTEAFF
cdr3_nt: TGTGCCAGCAGTTTAACAGAGACCACTGAAGCTTTCTTT
d_call: -
clone_size: -
v_call: TRBV12-3/TRBV12-4
j_call: TRBJ1-1

cdr3_aa: CATSPSAQETQYF
cdr3_nt: TGTGCCACCAGCCCTAGCGCCCAAGAGACCCAGTACTTC
d_call: -
clone_size: many
v_call: TRBV10-3
j_call: TRBJ2-5

cdr3_aa: CAIRLAGANEQFF
cdr3_nt: TGTGCCATTCGACTAGCGGGGGCGAATGAGCAGTTCTTC
d_call: TRBD2
clone_size: few
v_call: TRBV10-3
j_call: TRBJ2-1

cdr3_aa: CASRQDRNTEAFF
cdr3_nt: TGCGCCAGCAGGCAGGACAGAAACACTGAAGCTTTCTTT
d_call: -
clone_size: -
v_call: TRBV5-1
j_call: TRBJ1-1

cdr3_aa: CAIRSDRAGNEQFF
cdr3_nt: TGTGCCATCAGGTCGGACAGGGCTGGCAATGAGCAGTTCTTC
d_call: TRBD1
clone_size: -
v_call: TRBV10-3
j_call: TRBJ2-1

cdr3_aa: CASRRGGTDTQYF
cdr3_nt: TGCGCCAGCAGGCGCGGGGGCACAGATACGCAGTATTTT
d_call: -
clone_size: -
v_call: TRBV5-1
j_call: TRBJ2-3

cdr3_aa: CASSPTGHSYNSPLHF
cdr3_nt: TGCGCCAGCAGCCCAACGGGACACAGCTATAATTCACCCCTCCACTTT
d_call: -
clone_size: -
v_call: TRBV5-1
j_call: TRBJ1-6

cdr3_aa: CASSLPGQGDEKLFF
cdr3_nt: TGTGCCAGCAGCTTGCCCGGACAGGGGGACGAAAAACTGTTTTTT
d_call: TRBD1
clone_size: -
v_call: TRBV5-6
j_call: TRBJ1-4

cdr3_aa: CSVALARSYEQYF
cdr3_nt: TGCAGCGTTGCACTAGCGAGAAGCTACGAGCAGTACTTC
d_call: TRBD2
clone_size: few
v_call: TRBV29-1
j_call: TRBJ2-7

cdr3_aa: CASSLVLGQGNEKLFF
cdr3_nt: TGTGCCAGCAGCTTGGTCCTGGGACAGGGGAATGAAAAACTGTTTTTT
d_call: TRBD1
clone_size: -
v_call: TRBV5-6
j_call: TRBJ1-4

cdr3_aa: CAISELESGYTF
cdr3_nt: TGTGCCATCAGTGAGTTAGAATCAGGCTACACCTTC
d_call: -
clone_size: -
v_call: TRBV10-3
j_call: TRBJ1-2

cdr3_aa: CASSLRRGGVRYNEQFF
cdr3_nt: TGTGCCAGCAGCTTACGGAGGGGGGGCGTGAGATACAATGAGCAGTTCTTC
d_call: -
clone_size: few
v_call: TRBV7-8
j_call: TRBJ2-1

cdr3_aa: CSVDFEGADYGYTF
cdr3_nt: TGCAGCGTTGATTTTGAGGGGGCGGACTATGGCTACACCTTC
d_call: TRBD1
clone_size: -
v_call: TRBV29-1
j_call: TRBJ1-2

cdr3_aa: CASTTVGGGAYEQYF
cdr3_nt: TGTGCCAGCACTACAGTAGGGGGGGGAGCCTACGAGCAGTACTTC
d_call: -
clone_size: once
v_call: TRBV7-2
j_call: TRBJ2-7

cdr3_aa: CASTIKGNSEQYF
cdr3_nt: TGTGCCAGCACCATAAAAGGGAATAGCGAGCAGTACTTC
d_call: -
clone_size: few
v_call: TRBV6-5
j_call: TRBJ2-7

cdr3_aa: CASSLGLGLAGGPRDTGELFF
cdr3_nt: TGTGCCAGCAGCTTAGGACTCGGACTAGCGGGAGGGCCCCGGGACACCGGGGAGCTGTTTTTT
d_call: TRBD2
clone_size: -
v_call: TRBV11-2
j_call: TRBJ2-2

cdr3_aa: CSARSSNRLAGIVSSYNEQFF
cdr3_nt: TGCAGTGCTAGGAGTTCCAATCGACTAGCGGGAATTGTAAGCTCCTACAATGAGCAGTTCTTC
d_call: TRBD2
clone_size: many
v_call: TRBV20-1
j_call: TRBJ2-1

cdr3_aa: CSGIGGTGVNEQFF
cdr3_nt: TGCAGCGGCATTGGTGGGACAGGGGTAAATGAGCAGTTCTTC
d_call: TRBD1
clone_size: -
v_call: TRBV29-1
j_call: TRBJ2-1

cdr3_aa: CASSSWTGAADTQYF
cdr3_nt: TGTGCCAGCAGTTCCTGGACAGGGGCGGCAGATACGCAGTATTTT
d_call: TRBD1
clone_size: few
v_call: TRBV12-3/TRBV12-4
j_call: TRBJ2-3

cdr3_aa: CASSLGPLNTEAFF
cdr3_nt: TGTGCCAGCAGCTTGGGACCCTTGAACACTGAAGCTTTCTTT
d_call: -
clone_size: few
v_call: TRBV5-6
j_call: TRBJ1-1

cdr3_aa: CASSQGGPEAFF
cdr3_nt: TGTGCCAGCAGCCAAGGGGGCCCTGAAGCTTTCTTT
d_call: -
clone_size: few
v_call: TRBV3-1
j_call: TRBJ1-1

cdr3_aa: CASSHRGQSTGELFF
cdr3_nt: TGTGCCAGCAGTCATCGTGGACAAAGCACCGGGGAGCTGTTTTTT
d_call: -
clone_size: few
v_call: TRBV7-9
j_call: TRBJ2-2

cdr3_aa: CASSPGHYAGELFF
cdr3_nt: TGTGCCAGCAGCCCGGGACACTACGCCGGGGAGCTGTTTTTT
d_call: -
clone_size: many
v_call: TRBV7-3
j_call: TRBJ2-2

cdr3_aa: CASRPLTSGRERNYEQYF
cdr3_nt: TGTGCCAGCAGGCCTCTGACTAGCGGGAGGGAGAGGAACTACGAGCAGTACTTC
d_call: TRBD2
clone_size: -
v_call: TRBV7-4
j_call: TRBJ2-7

cdr3_aa: CASSLVTGVTEAFF
cdr3_nt: TGTGCCAGCAGCTTAGTAACAGGGGTCACTGAAGCTTTCTTT
d_call: TRBD1
clone_size: once
v_call: TRBV7-2
j_call: TRBJ1-1

cdr3_aa: CASSPDTLNTEAFF
cdr3_nt: TGCGCCAGCAGCCCGGACACACTGAACACTGAAGCTTTCTTT
d_call: -
clone_size: -
v_call: TRBV5-1
j_call: TRBJ1-1

cdr3_aa: CSANQKGTGYTF
cdr3_nt: TGCAGTGCTAACCAGAAGGGGACCGGCTACACCTTC
d_call: -
clone_size: few
v_call: TRBV20-1
j_call: TRBJ1-2

cdr3_aa: CASKQRGRRLEKLFF
cdr3_nt: TGTGCCAGCAAACAAAGGGGGCGTCGACTTGAAAAACTGTTTTTT
d_call: TRBD1
clone_size: many
v_call: TRBV28
j_call: TRBJ1-4

cdr3_aa: CASSSSVPGQGSGTEAFF
cdr3_nt: TGCGCCAGCAGCTCCTCAGTCCCGGGACAGGGTTCGGGCACTGAAGCTTTCTTT
d_call: TRBD1
clone_size: -
v_call: TRBV5-1
j_call: TRBJ1-1

cdr3_aa: CSASGRAYNEQFF
cdr3_nt: TGCAGTGCTAGCGGGAGGGCGTACAATGAGCAGTTCTTC
d_call: TRBD2
clone_size: few
v_call: TRBV20-1
j_call: TRBJ2-1